One sample yielded the 7 T cell receptor beta chains listed below, sequenced in a study of early T cells in non-severe SARS-CoV-2 infection. A single record per CDR3 protein comes from TCRdb applying MiXCR to the 5' RACE reads. This sample has about 94,000 distinct CDR3 sequences; less than 15% occur once, and the top ten carry approximately 2.3%. Sequencing used whole blood. These TCRs come from an adult who was a healthcare worker with PCR-confirmed SARS-CoV-2 infection or an uninfected control (not recorded which).

The sample holds many counts of this clonotype. The V call is TRBV7-3, the J call TRBJ2-2; D is unresolved. Trimming took off 2 bases at V and 4 bases at J, with 11 bases between the two ends. This CDR3 has 15 residues. Germline lookup yields CDR1 SGHTA and CDR2 FQGTGA. Written as DNA, the CDR3 is TGTGCCAGCAGCTTAGACTCAGCACCCACCGGGGAGCTGTTTTTT. It specifies CASSLDSAPTGELFF.

This clonotype showed up many times. J is TRBJ1-5 and V is TRBV10-2; no reliable D call. The CDR3 spans 11 residues. V dropped 8 bases and J dropped 11 bases, with 13 bases sitting between them. Looked up from germline, CDR1 is WSHSY and CDR2 is SAAADI. The CDR3 DNA follows: TGCGCCAGCGGCCCCCCCAGGTCCCAGCATTTT. This translates into CASGPPRSQHF.

This clonotype occurred many times. J is TRBJ2-4 and V is TRBV7-8, with 7 bases lining up with TRBD1. Per the germline V gene, CDR1 is SGHVS and CDR2 is FQNEAQ. J was trimmed by 1 base and V by 4 bases; bases with no gene match: 1. The CDR3 has 14 amino acids. This chain's CDR3 is CASSSQGAKNIQYF. DNA of the CDR3: TGTGCCAGCAGCTCACAGGGGGCCAAAAACATTCAGTACTTC. The full variable domain, in which reference TRBV7-8 and TRBJ2-4 provide the parts outside the CDR3, is GAGVSQSPRYKVAKRGQDVALRCDPISGHVSLFWYQQALGQGPEFLTYFQNEAQLDKSGLPSDRFFAERPEGSVSTLKIQRTQQEDSAVYLCASSSQGAKNIQYFGAGTRLSVL.

This clonotype was recorded at least ten times. Here the CDR3 DNA reads TGTGCCAGCAGCCCCTCGCCCACCCCCGTCTATGGCTACACCTTC. This translates into CASSPSPTPVYGYTF. The chain recombines TRBV11-2 with TRBJ1-2, with D hard to call. The CDR3 spans 15 residues. The V and J ends lost 5 bases and 4 bases respectively, with 17 bases between them. The germline V gene encodes CDR1 SGHAT and CDR2 FQNNGV.

The chain uses TRBV5-1 and TRBJ2-1, with D possibly being TRBD1 (5 bases). Per germline, CDR1 SGHRS and CDR2 YFSETQ. This CDR3 spans 14 amino acids. The ends were cut back, 0 bases at V and 4 bases at J, with 8 bases in the middle. CDR3 in amino acids: CASSLGGRYNEQFF. CDR3 bases: TGCGCCAGCAGCTTGGGGGGCCGGTACAATGAGCAGTTCTTC.

This clonotype was observed at least ten times. This sequence joins TRBV3-1 and TRBJ1-6; 10 bases fit TRBD1. The CDR3 runs to 14 residues. CDR1 and CDR2 from the germline V gene are LGHDT and YNNKEL (reference sequence). Trimming cost V 8 bases and J 6 bases; bases outside gene matches: 4. CDR3 amino acids: CASGGTGANSPLHF. The CDR3 DNA is TGTGCCAGCGGGGGGACAGGGGCTAATTCACCCCTCCACTTT.

The table lists this clonotype with many counts. The chain carries TRBV20-1 and TRBJ2-1; 7 bases line up with TRBD1. The germline CDR1 and CDR2 sequences are DFQATT and SNEGSKA (reference sequence). After removal of 0 bases from V and 4 bases from J, the junction contained 6 bases not matched to a gene. The CDR3 loop spans 15 amino acids. The CDR3 reads CSARDLQGEYNEQFF. CDR3 nucleotides: TGCAGTGCTAGAGATTTGCAGGGGGAATACAATGAGCAGTTCTTC.